The 28 T cell receptor beta chains below come from one sample, sequenced in a study of neurological immune-mediated disorders. MiXCR was run by TCRdb on the 5' RACE reads, yielding one entry per CDR3 protein. This table has about 33,000 distinct CDR3 sequences, about 1.6% appearing once. The sequencing input was PBMCs. Source of these receptors: a woman in her 30s with multiple sclerosis.

This clonotype was detected ten times or more. The chain couples TRBV5-1 to TRBJ1-1, with D possibly TRBD1 on 6 matching bases. Germline lookup yields CDR1 SGHRS and CDR2 YFSETQ. This CDR3 has 13 residues. The V end was cut by 4 bases, the J end by 6 bases, with 13 bases between. In DNA form, the CDR3 reads TGCGCCAGCAGCGCGGACAGCCGAGCTGAAGCTTTCTTT. Amino acid sequence: CASSADSRAEAFF.

This clonotype is termed medium-sized. The CDR3 region is CSAGQGSSYNEQFF. The CDR3 DNA follows: TGCAGTGCCGGACAGGGGAGCTCCTACAATGAGCAGTTCTTC. V gene TRBV20-1 combines with J gene TRBJ2-1; 9 nucleotides align to TRBD1. The J segment lost 0 bases and the V segment lost 6 bases, leaving 3 bases of the junction unmatched. The germline CDR1 and CDR2 sequences are DFQATT and SNEGSKA (reference sequence). This CDR3 comprises 14 residues.

Ten or more counts support this clonotype. The V gene is TRBV20-1, the J gene TRBJ2-3, with TRBD2 as a possible D gene (6 bases). V lost 5 bases and J lost 1, with 13 bases in between. This CDR3 region has 14 residues. In germline, CDR1 is DFQATT, CDR2 SNEGSKA (reference sequence). CDR3 residues: CSAPEGGRTDTQYF. The CDR3 DNA sequence: TGCAGTGCTCCTGAGGGAGGCCGCACAGATACGCAGTATTTT.

This clonotype was detected ten times or more. The chain combines TRBV7-2 with TRBJ1-6; no firm D call. The CDR3 contains 15 residues. Per the germline V gene, CDR1 is SGHTA and CDR2 is FQGNSA. V lost 3 bases to trimming and J lost 9 bases, with 15 bases between them. The DNA for the CDR3 is TGTGCCAGCAGCTTGATTCAAACTGGTCGTTCACCCCTCCACTTT. Translation: CASSLIQTGRSPLHF.

This clonotype was seen only a few times. CDR3 DNA: TGTGCCAGCAGCTTAGCCTGGGGTCGTGGGGAGCAGTACTTC. This codes for CASSLAWGRGEQYF. The V gene is TRBV7-2, the J gene TRBJ2-7, with unresolved D. V was shortened by 0 bases and J by 7 bases, with 13 bases between the two germline ends. Germline values: CDR1 SGHTA, CDR2 FQGNSA. This CDR3 is built from 14 residues.

This clonotype was counted many times. One junction end disagrees with the germline gene, perhaps due to a read error. Here the CDR3 DNA reads TGTGCCAGCGGGGGGGCCTACTATGAGCAGTTCTTC. Translating gives CASGGAYYEQFF. This chain connects TRBV12-3 or TRBV12-4 to TRBJ2-1; TRBD2 is a possible D gene (7 bases). The CDR3 spans 12 residues.

In this sample, this clonotype turned up many times. The J gene is TRBJ1-1, the V gene TRBV27; D not certain. The V gene lost 5 bases and the J gene lost 1 base, with 8 bases spanning the gap. The germline V gene encodes CDR1 MNHEY and CDR2 SMNVEV (reference sequence). The CDR3 totals 13 residues. CDR3 amino acids: CASSRSENTEAFF. The DNA for the CDR3 is TGTGCCAGCAGTCGTTCGGAGAACACTGAAGCTTTCTTT.

Relative to its sample, this clonotype is medium-sized. The chain carries TRBV10-3 and TRBJ2-1; D is possibly TRBD1 or TRBD2 (5 bases each). Per germline, CDR1 ENHRY and CDR2 SYGVKD. The CDR3 spans 17 residues. The V and J ends lost 10 bases and 8 bases respectively, with 30 bases between them. The CDR3 bases are TGTGCCACCTCCTCGCGGGTCCTTCAGGGCGGAAAGGATGAGCAGTTCTTC. It encodes CATSSRVLQGGKDEQFF.

This clonotype has only a few counts. A much larger clone sits a single nucleotide away, making a read error possible. This chain uses TRBV12-3 or TRBV12-4 with TRBJ1-6, with D hard to call. The CDR3 is 13 amino acids. The CDR3 sequence: CASSGERNSHLHF. The CDR3 bases are TGTGCCAGCAGTGGGGAACGAAATTCACACCTCCACTTT.

This clonotype has a count of ten or more. This chain connects TRBV6-2 or TRBV6-3 to TRBJ2-1; TRBD2 matches 12 bases. The CDR3 is 17 residues long. V shed 6 bases, J shed 5 bases, and the junction held 11 bases outside the gene matches. Germline assignment: CDR1 MNHEY and CDR2 SVGEGT. Here the CDR3 reads CASRKNLAGGLNNEQFF. As DNA, the CDR3 is TGTGCCAGCAGAAAGAACCTAGCGGGGGGGCTCAACAATGAGCAGTTCTTC.

This clonotype was counted ten times or more. The genes are TRBV20-1 and TRBJ1-1, with a weak D call TRBD1 (6 bases). Trimming removed 0 bases at V and 11 bases at J, with 13 bases between. This CDR3 spans 12 amino acids. Germline V gene data show CDR1 as DFQATT and CDR2 as SNEGSKA (reference sequence). DNA of the CDR3: TGCAGTGCTAGAGATTGGGGGGCGCCGGCTTTCTTT. Amino acid sequence: CSARDWGAPAFF.

In its sample, this clonotype was seen many times. The J gene is TRBJ1-2, the V gene TRBV12-3 or TRBV12-4; tentative D call: TRBD1 (5 bases). Trimming removed 0 bases at V and 4 bases at J, with 6 bases between. The CDR3 has 13 residues. The CDR3 loop is CASSLAGVYGYTF. CDR3 bases: TGTGCCAGCAGTTTAGCAGGGGTCTATGGCTACACCTTC.

The table lists this clonotype with many counts. The V gene is TRBV5-6, the J gene TRBJ2-7; D is possibly TRBD1 (5 bases). Germline loops: CDR1 SGHDT, CDR2 YYEEEE. The V end was cut by 5 bases, the J end by 3 bases, with 15 bases between. This CDR3 contains 14 residues. The CDR3: CASRRQLSNYEQYF. The DNA for the CDR3 is TGTGCCAGCAGAAGACAGCTTTCCAACTACGAGCAGTACTTC.

This clonotype was observed at least ten times. The chain combines TRBV20-1 with TRBJ2-7, with D tentatively TRBD1 (5 bases). The V gene lost 2 bases and the J gene lost 2 bases, with 7 bases spanning the gap. This CDR3 has 12 residues. Germline values: CDR1 DFQATT, CDR2 SNEGSKA (reference sequence). The CDR3 DNA follows: TGCAGTGCTAGAAGCAGGGCCTACGAGCAGTACTTC. Translating gives CSARSRAYEQYF.

This clonotype was seen repeatedly, ten times or more. V is TRBV20-1 and J is TRBJ2-1; maybe TRBD1 (6 bases). The CDR3 contains 14 residues. Between the trimmed V and J ends, which lost 8 bases and 5 bases, there was a span of 19 bases. CDR1 DFQATT and CDR2 SNEGSKA come from the germline V gene (reference sequence). The CDR3 DNA is TGCAGTTGTACACCGGGACACCCTAACAATGAGCAGTTCTTC. Amino acids: CSCTPGHPNNEQFF.

This clonotype has a count of ten or more. The chain combines TRBV20-1 with TRBJ2-3, with 9 bases identical to TRBD2. Looked up from germline, CDR1 is DFQATT and CDR2 is SNEGSKA (reference sequence). V shed 0 bases, J shed 7 bases, and the junction held 8 bases outside the gene matches. The CDR3 totals 15 residues. CDR3 loop: CSARERASGVYTQYF. The CDR3 region has the DNA TGCAGTGCTAGAGAACGAGCTAGCGGGGTGTATACGCAGTATTTT.

This clonotype was detected many times. The V call is TRBV20-1, the J call TRBJ2-3; D tentatively fits TRBD1 or TRBD2 (6 bases each). The CDR3 runs 14 residues. V lost 2 bases and J 2 bases, leaving 11 bases between the germline ends. CDR1 is DFQATT and CDR2 is SNEGSKA in the germline V gene (reference sequence). The CDR3 DNA follows: TGCAGTGCTAGATCGGGGGCGCTCACAGATACGCAGTATTTT. As protein: CSARSGALTDTQYF.

This clonotype has a count of ten or more. The chain recombines TRBV5-1 with TRBJ1-2; a weak D match, TRBD1 (6 bases). This CDR3 contains 12 residues. The germline V gene encodes CDR1 SGHRS and CDR2 YFSETQ. V was trimmed by 2 bases and J by 13 bases, leaving 15 bases between them. CDR3 DNA sequence: TGCGCCAGCAGCTTAACCGGACAGCTTCTCACCTTC. This gives the protein CASSLTGQLLTF.

This clonotype appeared many times. This chain uses TRBV7-2 with TRBJ1-4, with D hard to call. Trimming removed 5 bases at V and 0 bases at J, with 13 bases between. The CDR3 is made up of 16 amino acids. Germline V lookup: CDR1 SGHTA, CDR2 FQGNSA. This CDR3 reads CASSPRPTPTNEKLFF. In nucleotides, the CDR3 is TGTGCCAGCAGCCCAAGGCCAACCCCAACTAATGAAAAACTGTTTTTT.

This clonotype occurred many times. This rearrangement joins TRBV7-2 to TRBJ2-2; D uncertain. This CDR3 region has 15 residues. In germline, CDR1 is SGHTA, CDR2 FQGNSA. V was clipped by 0 bases and J by 4 bases, with 9 bases between them. This chain's CDR3 is CASSLALRVTGELFF. The CDR3 DNA reads as TGTGCCAGCAGCTTAGCACTACGAGTCACCGGGGAGCTGTTTTTT.

This clonotype has ten or more counts. The CDR3 nucleotides read TGTGCCAGCAGTTTACAGGCCCTAGGGGCCAAAAACATTCAGTACTTC. This encodes CASSLQALGAKNIQYF. This rearrangement joins TRBV12-3 or TRBV12-4 to TRBJ2-4; D is unresolved. The CDR3 contains 16 residues. The germline V and J ends were trimmed by 2 bases and 1 base, with 12 bases remaining between them.

This clonotype was detected many times. The gene calls are TRBV20-1 and TRBJ2-1; D is perhaps TRBD1 or TRBD2 (6 bases each). Germline CDR1 is DFQATT and CDR2 is SNEGSKA (reference sequence). The CDR3 totals 14 residues. Trimming stripped 0 bases from V and 6 bases from J, with 12 bases between. Here the CDR3 DNA reads TGCAGTGCTAGAGATGGGTCGGGGGCCAATGAGCAGTTCTTC. It specifies CSARDGSGANEQFF.

This clonotype was found many times. The genes are TRBV2 and TRBJ2-3, with D unresolved. The CDR3 is made up of 13 amino acids. Germline assignment: CDR1 SNHLY and CDR2 FYNNEI. V was shortened by 4 bases and J by 4 bases, with 9 bases between the two germline ends. Here the CDR3 DNA reads TGTGCCAGCAGTGCGGTCAGCCCAGATACGCAGTATTTT. Its protein product is CASSAVSPDTQYF.

There are many counts of this clonotype. This sequence joins TRBV6-5 and TRBJ1-1; no definite D call. Germline CDR1 and CDR2: MNHEY and SVGAGI. The length of the CDR3 is 13 residues. Trimming left V 6 bases short and J 1 base short, with 9 bases between. CDR3 protein: CASSRLRNTEAFF. The CDR3 DNA sequence: TGTGCCAGCAGCCGTCTCAGGAACACTGAAGCTTTCTTT.

This clonotype was counted at least ten times. The rearrangement links TRBV7-2 to TRBJ2-3; the match to TRBD2 covers 9 bases. The junction had 9 bases not matched to a gene; V was cut back by 3 bases and J by 5 bases. Germline V CDR1 and CDR2: SGHTA, FQGNSA. The CDR3 has 16 amino acids. CDR3 DNA sequence: TGTGCCAGCAGCTTCCACGGCGGGGGGGCTGTAGATACGCAGTATTTT. Its translation is CASSFHGGGAVDTQYF. The full variable domain, with the rest looked up from reference TRBV7-2 and TRBJ2-3, is GAGVSQSPSNKVTEKGKDVELRCDPISGHTALYWYRQSLGQGLEFLIYFQGNSAPDKSGLPSDRFSAERTGGSVSTLTIQRTQQEDSAVYLCASSFHGGGAVDTQYFGPGTRLTVL.

This clonotype was counted many times. The chain uses TRBV7-2 and TRBJ2-7; the match to TRBD2 covers 7 bases. Germline V gene data show CDR1 as SGHTA and CDR2 as FQGNSA. The ends lost 2 bases at V and 4 bases at J; junction bases unmatched: 5. This CDR3 is built from 14 residues. The CDR3 protein is CASSLPGLPYEQYF. The CDR3 bases are TGTGCCAGCAGCTTACCGGGACTACCTTACGAGCAGTACTTC.

At least ten counts were recorded for this clonotype. The CDR3 protein is CASSYSQDRGDYGYTF. CDR3 nucleotides: TGTGCCAGCAGTTACAGTCAGGACAGGGGGGACTATGGCTACACCTTC. The chain recombines TRBV6-6 with TRBJ1-2; 10 positions agree with TRBD1. The germline V gene encodes CDR1 MNHNY and CDR2 SVGAGI (reference sequence). J lost 3 bases, V lost 2 bases, and 6 bases had no gene match. The CDR3 consists of 16 residues.

This clonotype was observed at least ten times. This rearrangement joins TRBV12-3 or TRBV12-4 to TRBJ2-7; no definite D call. V gave up 1 base and J gave up 0 bases, with 10 bases separating them. The CDR3 is 15 residues long. The CDR3 sequence: CASSLVGKSSYEQYF. The CDR3 coding sequence is TGTGCCAGCAGTTTAGTAGGGAAGAGCTCCTACGAGCAGTACTTC.